A single sample gave rise to the 10 T cell receptor beta chains below, sequenced in a study of Graves' ophthalmopathy and Graves' hyperthyroidism. The study amplified TCR beta CDR3 regions using RNA transcripts. First-round RT-PCR employed HTBI primers, with a second-round multiplex PCR after it. One entry per CDR3 protein results from TCRdb running MiXCR on the multiplex PCR reads. This repertoire shows hundreds of thousands of distinct CDR3 sequences, roughly 50% found once; its top ten account for more than 45%. The sequenced sample was peripheral blood. The receptors here all came from an adult man with Graves' ophthalmopathy.

This clonotype was detected only a few times. The rearrangement joins TRBV5-1 to TRBJ2-7; 8 nucleotides agree with TRBD1. CDR1 and CDR2 from the germline V gene are SGHRS and YFSETQ. The CDR3 has 15 residues. The V gene end was trimmed by 4 bases and the J gene end by 6 bases; junction bases not matched to a gene: 12. CDR3 loop: CASSTRTGSLSEQYF. CDR3 sequence (DNA): TGCGCCAGCAGCACAAGGACAGGGAGTCTCTCCGAGCAGTACTTC.

CDR3 loop: CSATIQGGGYTF. In DNA, the CDR3 is TGCAGTGCTACGATTCAGGGGGGGGGCTACACCTTC. The chain has TRBV20-1 and TRBJ1-2; 7 positions match TRBD1. Germline CDR1 is DFQATT and CDR2 is SNEGSKA (reference sequence). The V gene end was trimmed by 4 bases and the J gene end by 8 bases; junction bases not matched to a gene: 7. This CDR3 region has 12 residues.

A remark on this clonotype: At one end the junction does not follow the germline gene, possibly because of a read error. The chain carries TRBV10-2 and TRBJ1-5, with 7 bases matching TRBD1. Germline CDR1 WSHSY, CDR2 SAAADI. The CDR3 is made up of 18 amino acids. CDR3 protein: CASSYRQGEGYSNQPQHF. The CDR3 DNA follows: TGTGCCAGCAGTTACCGACAGGGAGAGGGGTATAGCAATCAGCCCCAGCATTTT.

The V gene is TRBV7-2, the J gene TRBJ2-7; D remains ambiguous. CDR1 is SGHTA and CDR2 is FQGNSA in the germline V gene. V gave up 5 bases and J gave up 2 bases, with 19 bases separating them. The CDR3 totals 16 residues. The CDR3 DNA is TGTGCCAGCAGCCTCACGGTTGTCGCCGGCGCCTACGAGCAGTACTTC. As protein: CASSLTVVAGAYEQYF.

V is TRBV27 and J is TRBJ2-7, with TRBD1 identical over 7 bases. The J segment lost 4 bases and the V segment lost 6 bases, leaving 6 bases of the junction unmatched. Germline values: CDR1 MNHEY, CDR2 SMNVEV (reference sequence). The CDR3 runs to 13 residues. CDR3 nucleotide sequence: TGTGCCAGCAGCCACGGGACAGCTTACGAGCAGTACTTC. Translation gives CASSHGTAYEQYF.

About this clonotype itself: One end of the junction does not line up with germline, which may come from a read error. This chain links TRBV7-8 with TRBJ2-7, with 8 nucleotides matching TRBD2. Looked up from germline, CDR1 is SGHVS and CDR2 is FQNEAQ. The CDR3 loop spans 15 amino acids. CDR3 protein: CASSQVGGLAAEQYF. In DNA, the CDR3 is TGCGCCAGCAGCCAAGTGGGTGGACTAGCTGCCGAGCAGTACTTC.

V gene TRBV4-1 combines with J gene TRBJ1-2, with D unresolved. Germline V gene lookup returns CDR1 MGHRA and CDR2 YSYEKL. The CDR3 covers 15 residues. Between the trimmed V and J ends, which lost 1 base and 6 bases, there was a span of 15 bases. For the CDR3, the DNA is TGCGCCAGCAGCCAAGGAGGGAGGGAGAAGGATGGCTACACCTTC. Its translation is CASSQGGREKDGYTF.

The chain recombines TRBV15 with TRBJ1-4, with unresolved D. This CDR3 region has 14 residues. Germline lookup yields CDR1 LNHNV and CDR2 YYDKDF (reference sequence). Trimming took off 0 bases at V and 2 bases at J, with 4 bases between the two ends. The chain's CDR3 is CATSRDLTNEKLFF. In DNA form, the CDR3 reads TGTGCCACCAGCAGAGATCTTACTAATGAAAAACTGTTTTTT.

In this sample, this clonotype turned up a few times. V usage is TRBV2 and J usage is TRBJ1-6; TRBD1 matches 9 bases. Germline CDR1 is SNHLY and CDR2 is FYNNEI. The V and J ends lost 8 bases and 7 bases, in that order; junction bases with no gene match: 6. This CDR3 contains 14 residues. In DNA, the CDR3 is TGTGCCAGCCGTGGGACAGGGTTCAATTCACCCCTCCACTTT. Its protein is CASRGTGFNSPLHF.

This clonotype was detected only a few times. The chain couples TRBV7-8 to TRBJ2-7; D unclear. Deletions cut 5 bases from V and 0 bases from J, with 8 bases between. The CDR3 is 13 residues long. Germline CDR1 is SGHVS and CDR2 is FQNEAQ. CDR3 sequence reads: CASSKGSSYEQYF. The CDR3 DNA sequence: TGTGCCAGCAGCAAGGGTAGCTCCTACGAGCAGTACTTC.